The 13 T cell receptor beta chains listed next were all sequenced from one sample in a study of identical twins (dated by TCRdb to 2015 to 2016). Library preparation employed 5' RACE. The instrument was an Illumina HiSeq 2000. Through fastp at Q25 and MiXCR, TCRdb rebuilt clones from the public reads, retaining in-frame beta chains. Each CDR3 protein gets just one entry, which takes the most common genes and DNA from the rows behind it. The sample contains 400,000 to 650,000 distinct CDR3 sequences, 20% to 25% of them found a single time. The top ten hold about 0.93% of the sample. These data also featured in a second study, about T cells expressing NK-cell markers.

Sequencing was done on a sample of CD4+ T cells sorted from blood. The receptors shown here come from a young woman in good health.

The gene calls are TRBV7-2 and TRBJ2-7, with TRBD2 identical over 8 bases. The CDR3 is made up of 15 amino acids. Germline V lookup: CDR1 SGHTA, CDR2 FQGNSA. V gave up 2 bases and J gave up 1 base; unmatched junction bases: 4. CDR3 bases: TGTGCCAGCAGCTTAAGTCAGCGGGGGTCCTACGAGCAGTACTTC. It encodes CASSLSQRGSYEQYF.

J is TRBJ2-3 and V is TRBV27; maybe TRBD1 (6 bases). The V gene lost 0 bases and the J gene lost 9 bases, with 13 bases spanning the gap. Germline loops: CDR1 MNHEY, CDR2 SMNVEV (reference sequence). The CDR3 has 14 amino acids. CDR3: CASSLSVGAGTQYF. CDR3 nucleotide sequence: TGTGCCAGCAGTTTATCGGTGGGGGCAGGGACGCAGTATTTT.

This clonotype has only a few counts. This chain uses TRBV10-3 with TRBJ2-1, with TRBD2 matching 13 bases. CDR3 length: 14 amino acids. Germline CDR1 and CDR2: ENHRY and SYGVKD. Losses at the gene ends were 4 bases for V and 10 bases for J; bases not matched to a gene: 4. In DNA, the CDR3 is TGTGCCATCAGTGGCGGGACTAGCGGGATCGAGCAGTTCTTC. It is translated as CAISGGTSGIEQFF.

This sequence joins TRBV12-3 or TRBV12-4 and TRBJ1-6; D is ambiguous. The V gene lost 3 bases and the J gene lost 7 bases, with 7 bases spanning the gap. This CDR3 contains 13 residues. The CDR3 loop is CASSFGLNSPLHF. The DNA for the CDR3 is TGTGCCAGCAGTTTCGGACTAAATTCACCCCTCCACTTT.

J is TRBJ2-1 and V is TRBV2; no clear D. The V gene's germline CDR1 is SNHLY and CDR2 FYNNEI. V was pared by 8 bases and J by 6 bases, with 11 bases between. This CDR3 has 12 residues. In DNA, the CDR3 is TGTGCCAGCTCTACATACAGCAATGAGCAGTTCTTC. It encodes CASSTYSNEQFF.

This clonotype occurred a few times. The gene calls are TRBV20-1 and TRBJ2-1; TRBD2 might be the D (6 bases). This CDR3 has 13 amino acids. V lost 7 bases to trimming and J lost 2 bases, with 12 bases between them. CDR1 is DFQATT, CDR2 SNEGSKA, per germline (reference sequence). The CDR3 loop is CSESGGTYNEQFF. CDR3 nucleotides: TGCAGTGAGTCGGGCGGGACCTACAATGAGCAGTTCTTC.

The J gene is TRBJ2-7, the V gene TRBV20-1, with 8 nucleotides matching TRBD1. Germline V gene data show CDR1 as DFQATT and CDR2 as SNEGSKA (reference sequence). CDR3 length equals 15 residues. V gave up 2 bases and J gave up 7 bases; unmatched junction bases: 13. The CDR3 sequence is CSARTPGQATREQYF. The CDR3 coding sequence is TGCAGTGCTAGAACTCCGGGACAGGCGACTAGAGAGCAGTACTTC.

This clonotype was counted a few times. This chain uses TRBV12-3 or TRBV12-4 with TRBJ1-5, with D tentatively TRBD1 (6 bases). Trimming shortened V by 7 bases and J by 7 bases, and 17 bases separated the two germline ends. This CDR3 is 14 amino acids long. The CDR3 spells CASTEGGGRQPQHF. The CDR3, as DNA: TGTGCCAGCACCGAAGGGGGGGGGAGGCAGCCCCAGCATTTT.

This chain uses TRBV5-1 with TRBJ2-3; tentatively, D is TRBD1 or TRBD2 (5 bases each). The V end was cut by 3 bases, the J end by 0 bases, with 8 bases between. Germline lookup yields CDR1 SGHRS and CDR2 YFSETQ. The CDR3 totals 14 residues. CDR3 sequence reads: CASSSGRSTDTQYF. Written as DNA, the CDR3 is TGCGCCAGCAGCTCGGGACGTAGCACAGATACGCAGTATTTT.

The V and J genes are TRBV5-1 and TRBJ2-5, with D perhaps TRBD1 (6 bases). Germline V gives CDR1 SGHRS, CDR2 YFSETQ. Deletions cut 4 bases from V and 4 bases from J, with 20 bases between. This CDR3 comprises 16 residues. The CDR3 sequence: CASSLRGPRGGETQYF. In nucleotides, the CDR3 is TGCGCCAGCAGCCTCAGGGGCCCGAGGGGCGGAGAGACCCAGTACTTC.

J is TRBJ2-7 and V is TRBV24-1; 9 positions agree with TRBD1. Trimming at V came to 8 bases and at J to 6 bases, leaving 10 bases not matched to a gene. The CDR3 is 14 residues long. Looked up from germline, CDR1 is KGHDR and CDR2 is SFDVKD. Written as DNA, the CDR3 is TGTGCCACCACAACGGGACAGGGATGGGGCGAGCAGTACTTC. Protein sequence: CATTTGQGWGEQYF.

Only a few counts were recorded for this clonotype. The chain has TRBV29-1 and TRBJ2-3; D unclear. CDR3 length equals 17 residues. V was cut by 2 bases and J by 2 bases, with 20 bases left in between. The V gene's germline CDR1 is SQVTM and CDR2 ANQGSEA. The CDR3 DNA follows: TGCAGCGTTGAAAGTAGTCCCGCTCTGTATGACACAGATACGCAGTATTTT. It translates to CSVESSPALYDTDTQYF.

The sample holds a few counts of this clonotype. The V gene is TRBV29-1, the J gene TRBJ2-7, with TRBD2 matching over 7 bases. The CDR3 length is 15 residues. Germline-derived CDR1 and CDR2 are SQVTM and ANQGSEA. V lost 4 bases and J lost 5; bases outside the gene matches: 14. The CDR3 DNA is TGCAGCGTTGTCTTTAACCTCGGACTAGGAAACGAGCAGTACTTC. The encoded protein is CSVVFNLGLGNEQYF.